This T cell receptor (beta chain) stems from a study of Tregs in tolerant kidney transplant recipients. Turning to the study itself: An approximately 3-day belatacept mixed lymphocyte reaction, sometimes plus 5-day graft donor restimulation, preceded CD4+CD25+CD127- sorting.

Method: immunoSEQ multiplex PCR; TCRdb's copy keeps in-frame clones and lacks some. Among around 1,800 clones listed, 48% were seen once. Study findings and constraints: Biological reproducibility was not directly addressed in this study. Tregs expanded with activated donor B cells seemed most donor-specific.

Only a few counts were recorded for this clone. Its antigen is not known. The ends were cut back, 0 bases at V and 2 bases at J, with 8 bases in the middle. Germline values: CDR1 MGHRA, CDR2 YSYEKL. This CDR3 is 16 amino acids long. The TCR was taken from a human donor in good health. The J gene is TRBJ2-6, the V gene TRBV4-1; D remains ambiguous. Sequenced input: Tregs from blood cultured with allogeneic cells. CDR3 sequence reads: CASSQEARTGANVLTF. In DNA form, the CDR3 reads TGCGCCAGCAGCCAAGAGGCACGTACTGGGGCCAACGTCCTGACTTTC.